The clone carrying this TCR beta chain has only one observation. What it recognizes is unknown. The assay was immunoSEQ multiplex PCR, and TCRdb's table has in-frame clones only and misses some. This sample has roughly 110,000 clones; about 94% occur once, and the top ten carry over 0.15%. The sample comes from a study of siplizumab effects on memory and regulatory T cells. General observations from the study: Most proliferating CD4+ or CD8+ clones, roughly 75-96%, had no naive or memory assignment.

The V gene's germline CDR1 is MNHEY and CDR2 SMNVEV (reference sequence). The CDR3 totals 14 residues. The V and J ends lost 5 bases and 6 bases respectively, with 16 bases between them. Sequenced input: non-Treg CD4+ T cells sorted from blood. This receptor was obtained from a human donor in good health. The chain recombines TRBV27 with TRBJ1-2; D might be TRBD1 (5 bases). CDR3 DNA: TGTGCCAGCAGTCCCCGGGGACTCCAAAATGGCTACACCTTC. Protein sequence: CASSPRGLQNGYTF.